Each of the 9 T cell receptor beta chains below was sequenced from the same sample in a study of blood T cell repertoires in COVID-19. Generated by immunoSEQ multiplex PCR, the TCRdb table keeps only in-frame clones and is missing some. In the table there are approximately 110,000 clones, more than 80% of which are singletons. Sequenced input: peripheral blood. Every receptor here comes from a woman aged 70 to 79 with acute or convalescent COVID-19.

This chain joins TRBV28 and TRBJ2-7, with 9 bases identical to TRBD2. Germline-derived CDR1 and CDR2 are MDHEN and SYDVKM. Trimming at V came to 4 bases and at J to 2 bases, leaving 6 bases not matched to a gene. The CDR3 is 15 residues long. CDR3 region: CASSSGLAFTYEQYF. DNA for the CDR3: TGTGCCAGCAGTTCGGGACTAGCCTTTACCTACGAGCAGTACTTC.

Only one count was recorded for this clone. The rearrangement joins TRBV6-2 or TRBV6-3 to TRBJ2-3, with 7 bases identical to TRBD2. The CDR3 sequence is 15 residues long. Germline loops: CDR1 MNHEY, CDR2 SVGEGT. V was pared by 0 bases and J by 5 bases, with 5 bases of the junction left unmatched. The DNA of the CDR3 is TGTGCCAGCAGTTACTCGGAGCGGGGAGGAGATACGCAGTATTTT. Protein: CASSYSERGGDTQYF.

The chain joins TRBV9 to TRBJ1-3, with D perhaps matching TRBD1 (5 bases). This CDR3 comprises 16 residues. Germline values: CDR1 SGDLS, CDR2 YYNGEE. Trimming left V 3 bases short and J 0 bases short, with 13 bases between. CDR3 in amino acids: CASSGGGALSGNTIYF. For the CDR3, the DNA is TGTGCCAGCAGCGGGGGAGGGGCTCTCTCTGGAAACACCATATATTTT.

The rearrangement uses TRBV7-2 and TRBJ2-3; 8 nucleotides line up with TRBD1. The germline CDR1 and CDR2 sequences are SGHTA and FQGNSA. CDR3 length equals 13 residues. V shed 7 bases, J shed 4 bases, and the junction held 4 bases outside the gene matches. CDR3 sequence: CASNPDRADTQYF. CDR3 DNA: TGTGCCAGCAACCCGGACAGGGCAGATACGCAGTATTTT.

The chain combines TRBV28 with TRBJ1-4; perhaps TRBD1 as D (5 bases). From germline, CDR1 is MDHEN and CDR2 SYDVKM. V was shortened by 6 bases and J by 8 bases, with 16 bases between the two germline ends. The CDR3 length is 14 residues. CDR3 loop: CASRAQSGGEKLFF. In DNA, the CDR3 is TGTGCCAGCAGAGCCCAGTCCGGGGGGGAAAAACTGTTTTTT. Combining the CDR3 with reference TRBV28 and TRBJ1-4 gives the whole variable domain DVKVTQSSRYLVKRTGEKVFLECVQDMDHENMFWYRQDPGLGLRLIYFSYDVKMKEKGDIPEGYSVSREKKERFSLILESASTNQTSMYLCASRAQSGGEKLFFGSGTQLSVL.

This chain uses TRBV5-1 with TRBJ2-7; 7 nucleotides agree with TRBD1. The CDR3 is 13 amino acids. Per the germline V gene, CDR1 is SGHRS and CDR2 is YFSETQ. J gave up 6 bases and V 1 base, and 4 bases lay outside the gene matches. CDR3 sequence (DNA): TGCGCCAGCAGCTTGACAGGGGTTGTCGAGCAGTACTTC. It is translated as CASSLTGVVEQYF.

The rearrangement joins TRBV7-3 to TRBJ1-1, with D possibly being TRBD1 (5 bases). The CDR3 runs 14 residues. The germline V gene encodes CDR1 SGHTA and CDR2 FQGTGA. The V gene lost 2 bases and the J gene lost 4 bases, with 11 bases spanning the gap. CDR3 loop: CASSLQGYGTEAFF. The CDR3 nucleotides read TGTGCCAGCAGCTTACAGGGCTACGGCACTGAAGCTTTCTTT.

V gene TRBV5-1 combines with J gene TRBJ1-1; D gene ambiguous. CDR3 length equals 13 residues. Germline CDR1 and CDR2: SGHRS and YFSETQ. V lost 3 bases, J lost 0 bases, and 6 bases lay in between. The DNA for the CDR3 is TGCGCCAGCAGCTCCAGGTTGAACACTGAAGCTTTCTTT. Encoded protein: CASSSRLNTEAFF.

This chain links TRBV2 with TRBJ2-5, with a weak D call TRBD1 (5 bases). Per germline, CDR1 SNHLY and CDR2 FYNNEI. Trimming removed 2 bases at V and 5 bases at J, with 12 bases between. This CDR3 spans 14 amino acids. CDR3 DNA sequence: TGTGCCAGCAGTGAATGGGGCCAGGAGGAGACCCAGTACTTC. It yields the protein CASSEWGQEETQYF.